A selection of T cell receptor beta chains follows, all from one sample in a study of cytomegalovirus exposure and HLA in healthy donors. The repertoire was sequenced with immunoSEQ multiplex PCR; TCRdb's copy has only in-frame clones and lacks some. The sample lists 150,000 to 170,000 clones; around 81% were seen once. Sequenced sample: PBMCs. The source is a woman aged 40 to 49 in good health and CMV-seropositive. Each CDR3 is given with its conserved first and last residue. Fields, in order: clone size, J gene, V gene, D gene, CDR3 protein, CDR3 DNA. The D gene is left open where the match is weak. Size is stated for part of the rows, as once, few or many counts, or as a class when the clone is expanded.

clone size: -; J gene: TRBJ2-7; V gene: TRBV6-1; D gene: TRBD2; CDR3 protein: CASSERLPGGEQYF; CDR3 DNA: TGTGCCAGCAGTGAAAGGTTACCGGGGGGCGAGCAGTACTTC
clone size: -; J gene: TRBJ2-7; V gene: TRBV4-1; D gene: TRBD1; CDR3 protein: CASSQEGTGGVEQYF; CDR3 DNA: TGCGCCAGCAGCCAAGAGGGGACAGGGGGCGTAGAGCAGTACTTC
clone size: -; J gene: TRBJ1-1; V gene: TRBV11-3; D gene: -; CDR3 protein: CATQRRGSMNTEAFF; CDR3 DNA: TGTGCCACCCAAAGAAGGGGATCCATGAACACTGAAGCTTTCTTT
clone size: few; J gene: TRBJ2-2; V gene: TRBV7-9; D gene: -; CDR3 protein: CASSLRGSTGELFF; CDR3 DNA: TGTGCCAGCAGCCTACGGGGAAGCACCGGGGAGCTGTTTTTT
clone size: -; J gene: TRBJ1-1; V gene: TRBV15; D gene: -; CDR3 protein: CATSRGNPVNTEAFF; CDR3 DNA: TGTGCCACCAGCAGAGGAAACCCAGTTAACACTGAAGCTTTCTTT
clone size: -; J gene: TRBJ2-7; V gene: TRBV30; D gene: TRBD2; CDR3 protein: CAWSRGLAGGLEQYF; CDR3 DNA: TGTGCCTGGAGTAGAGGACTAGCGGGAGGGTTAGAGCAGTACTTC
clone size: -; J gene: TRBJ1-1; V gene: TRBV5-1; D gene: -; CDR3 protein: CASRGARVDTEAFF; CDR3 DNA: TGCGCCAGCAGGGGGGCGCGTGTGGACACTGAAGCTTTCTTT
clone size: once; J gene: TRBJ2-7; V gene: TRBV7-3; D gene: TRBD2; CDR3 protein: CASSLTGGGTEQYF; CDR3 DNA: TGTGCCAGCAGCTTGACCGGCGGGGGGACAGAGCAGTACTTC
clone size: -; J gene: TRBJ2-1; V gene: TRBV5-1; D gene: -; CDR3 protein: CASSLAPGLNEQFF; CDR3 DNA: TGCGCCAGCAGCTTGGCCCCAGGACTGAATGAGCAGTTCTTC
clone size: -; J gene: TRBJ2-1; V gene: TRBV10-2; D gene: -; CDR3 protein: CASSQGLDYNEQFF; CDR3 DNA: TGCGCCAGCAGTCAGGGGTTGGACTACAATGAGCAGTTCTTC
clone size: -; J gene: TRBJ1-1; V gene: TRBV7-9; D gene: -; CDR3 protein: CASSFGGENTEAFF; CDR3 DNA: TGTGCCAGCAGCTTCGGGGGGGAGAACACTGAAGCTTTCTTT
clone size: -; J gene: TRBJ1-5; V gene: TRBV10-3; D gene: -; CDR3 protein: CAISEPQGQPQHF; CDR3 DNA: TGTGCCATCAGTGAGCCACAGGGTCAGCCCCAGCATTTT
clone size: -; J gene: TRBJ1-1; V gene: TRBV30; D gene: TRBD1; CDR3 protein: CAWQTQGAGNTEAFF; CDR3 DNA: TGTGCCTGGCAAACTCAGGGGGCTGGGAACACTGAAGCTTTCTTT
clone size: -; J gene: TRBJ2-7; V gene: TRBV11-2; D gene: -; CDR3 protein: CASSPPRKASEQYF; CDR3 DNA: TGTGCCAGCAGCCCACCCCGAAAAGCAAGCGAGCAGTACTTC
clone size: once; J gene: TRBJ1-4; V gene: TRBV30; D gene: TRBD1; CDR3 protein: CAWRRGQGNEKLFF; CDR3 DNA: TGTGCCTGGCGTCGAGGACAGGGCAATGAAAAACTGTTTTTT
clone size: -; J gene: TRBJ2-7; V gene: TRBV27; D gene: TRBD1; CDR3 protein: CASSPSTGPVSYEQYF; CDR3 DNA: TGTGCCAGCAGTCCGTCGACAGGGCCCGTCTCCTACGAGCAGTACTTC
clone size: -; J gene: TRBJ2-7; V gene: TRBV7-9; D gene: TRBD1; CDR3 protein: CASSLGQGSHEQYF; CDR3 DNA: TGTGCCAGCAGCTTAGGACAGGGCTCCCACGAGCAGTACTTC
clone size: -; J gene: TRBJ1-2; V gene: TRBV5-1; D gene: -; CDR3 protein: CASSLVNREGYGYTF; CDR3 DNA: TGCGCCAGCAGCTTGGTTAACAGGGAGGGCTATGGCTACACCTTC
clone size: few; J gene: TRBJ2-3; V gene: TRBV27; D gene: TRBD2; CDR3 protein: CASSLAGGGYSTDTQYF; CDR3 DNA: TGTGCCAGCAGTCTAGCGGGAGGTGGGTACAGCACAGATACGCAGTATTTT
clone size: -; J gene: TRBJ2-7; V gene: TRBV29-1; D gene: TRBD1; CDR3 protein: CSVLNFGTGSYEQYF; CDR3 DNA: TGCAGCGTGTTAAACTTTGGGACAGGGTCTTACGAGCAGTACTTC
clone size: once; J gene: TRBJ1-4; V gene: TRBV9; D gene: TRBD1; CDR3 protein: CASSVGQGSGKLFF; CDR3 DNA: TGTGCCAGCAGTGTGGGACAGGGAAGTGGAAAACTGTTTTTT
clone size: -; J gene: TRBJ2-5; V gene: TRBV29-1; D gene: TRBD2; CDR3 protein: CSTTRLLAGIQETQYF; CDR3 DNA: TGCAGCACGACTCGGTTGCTAGCGGGGATCCAAGAGACCCAGTACTTC
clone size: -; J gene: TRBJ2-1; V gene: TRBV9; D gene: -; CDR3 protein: CASMRREKSSEQFF; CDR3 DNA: TGTGCCAGCATGCGCCGGGAGAAGTCTAGTGAGCAGTTCTTC
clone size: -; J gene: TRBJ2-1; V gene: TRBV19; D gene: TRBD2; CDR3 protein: CASSIERELRYEQFF; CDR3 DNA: TGTGCCAGTAGTATCGAGCGGGAGCTCAGATATGAGCAGTTCTTC
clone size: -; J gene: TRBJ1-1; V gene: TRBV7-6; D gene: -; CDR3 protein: CASSSGGRKGNTEAFF; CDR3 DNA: TGTGCCAGCAGCTCCGGGGGGAGAAAGGGGAACACTGAAGCTTTCTTT
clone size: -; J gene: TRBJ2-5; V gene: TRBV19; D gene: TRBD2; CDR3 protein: CASSQGGRTSGTQETQYF; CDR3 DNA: TGTGCCAGTAGTCAAGGTGGAAGGACTAGCGGCACCCAAGAGACCCAGTACTTC
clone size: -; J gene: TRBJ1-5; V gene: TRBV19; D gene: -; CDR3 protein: CASSARVLSNQPQHF; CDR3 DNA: TGTGCCAGTAGTGCCAGGGTGCTTAGCAATCAGCCCCAGCATTTT
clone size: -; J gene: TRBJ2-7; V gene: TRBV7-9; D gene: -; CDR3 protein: CASSREGWGISYEQYF; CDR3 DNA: TGTGCCAGCAGCCGCGAGGGATGGGGTATCTCCTACGAGCAGTACTTC
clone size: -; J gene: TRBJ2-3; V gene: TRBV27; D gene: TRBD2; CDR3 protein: CASRLRGTSGSDTQYF; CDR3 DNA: TGTGCCAGCAGGTTGCGGGGGACTAGCGGATCAGATACGCAGTATTTT
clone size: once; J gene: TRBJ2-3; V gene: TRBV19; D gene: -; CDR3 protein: CASSRGGTPSTDTQYF; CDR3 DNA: TGTGCCAGTAGTAGGGGGGGCACACCTAGCACAGATACGCAGTATTTT
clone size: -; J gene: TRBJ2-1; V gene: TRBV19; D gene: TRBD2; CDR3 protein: CASSIGVSGSLYEQFF; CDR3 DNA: TGTGCCAGTAGTATAGGGGTTAGCGGGAGCCTCTATGAGCAGTTCTTC
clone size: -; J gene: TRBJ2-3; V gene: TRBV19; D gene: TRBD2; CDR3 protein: CASSITGGSSDTQYF; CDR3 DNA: TGTGCCAGTAGTATAACGGGCGGGAGTTCAGATACGCAGTATTTT
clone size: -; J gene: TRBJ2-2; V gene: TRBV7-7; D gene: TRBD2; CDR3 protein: CASSSDLRASGFIAGELFF; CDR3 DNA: TGTGCTAGCAGCTCCGATCTCAGGGCTAGCGGGTTTATCGCCGGGGAGCTGTTTTTT
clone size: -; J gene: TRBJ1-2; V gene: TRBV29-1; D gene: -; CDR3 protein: CSVGLGPGDGYTF; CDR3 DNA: TGCAGCGTGGGACTAGGTCCCGGGGATGGCTACACCTTC
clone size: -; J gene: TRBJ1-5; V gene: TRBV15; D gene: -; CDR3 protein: CATSRDRGGVQPQHF; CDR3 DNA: TGTGCCACCAGCAGAGATCGTGGAGGGGTTCAGCCCCAGCATTTT
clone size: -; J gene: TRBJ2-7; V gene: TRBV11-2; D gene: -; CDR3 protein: CASSLELGEQYEQYF; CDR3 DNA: TGTGCCAGCAGCTTAGAGCTTGGGGAGCAATACGAGCAGTACTTC
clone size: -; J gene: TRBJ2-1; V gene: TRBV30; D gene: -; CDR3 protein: CALVAGEQFF; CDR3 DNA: TGTGCCCTAGTGGCCGGTGAGCAGTTCTTC
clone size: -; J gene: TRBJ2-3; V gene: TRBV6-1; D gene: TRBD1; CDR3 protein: CASSARATGGRRDTQYF; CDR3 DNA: TGTGCCAGCAGTGCAAGGGCGACAGGGGGCCGGAGAGATACGCAGTATTTT
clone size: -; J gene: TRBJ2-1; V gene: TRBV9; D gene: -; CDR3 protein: CASSVGGGAPEQFF; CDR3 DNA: TGTGCCAGCAGCGTCGGGGGTGGGGCACCGGAGCAGTTCTTC
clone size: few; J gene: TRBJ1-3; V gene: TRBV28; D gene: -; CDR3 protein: CASRTESNTIYF; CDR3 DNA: TGTGCCAGCAGGACAGAATCAAACACCATATATTTT
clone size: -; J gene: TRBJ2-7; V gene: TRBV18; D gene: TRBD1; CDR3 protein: CASSLQGAPYEQYF; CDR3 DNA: TGTGCCAGCTCACTACAGGGGGCGCCGTACGAGCAGTACTTC
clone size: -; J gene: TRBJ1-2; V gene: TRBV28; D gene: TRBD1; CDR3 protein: CASSTGQGFVYGYTF; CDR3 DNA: TGTGCCAGCAGTACGGGACAGGGGTTCGTCTATGGCTACACCTTC
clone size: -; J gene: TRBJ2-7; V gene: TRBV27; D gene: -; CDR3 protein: CASSSPTAGIYEQYF; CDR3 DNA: TGTGCCAGCAGTTCGCCGACAGCAGGAATATACGAGCAGTACTTC
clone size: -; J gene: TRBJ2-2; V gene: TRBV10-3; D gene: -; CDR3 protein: CAISDRQGGGTGELFF; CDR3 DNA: TGTGCCATCAGTGACCGGCAGGGAGGTGGCACCGGGGAGCTGTTTTTT
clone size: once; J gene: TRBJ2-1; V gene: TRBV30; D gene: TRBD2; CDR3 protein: CAWSRASGEQFF; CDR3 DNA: TGTGCCTGGTCGAGGGCTAGCGGGGAGCAGTTCTTC
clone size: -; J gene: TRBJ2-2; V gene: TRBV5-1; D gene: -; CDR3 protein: CASSWRTVQNTGELFF; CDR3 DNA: TGCGCCAGCAGCTGGAGGACAGTTCAGAACACCGGGGAGCTGTTTTTT
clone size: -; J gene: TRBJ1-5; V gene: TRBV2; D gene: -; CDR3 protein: CASRETDSDNQPQHF; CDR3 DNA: TGTGCCAGCAGAGAAACGGACAGCGACAATCAGCCCCAGCATTTT
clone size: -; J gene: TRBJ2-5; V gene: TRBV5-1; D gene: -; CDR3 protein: CASSLLGGPQETQYF; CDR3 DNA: TGCGCCAGCAGCCTCTTAGGGGGACCACAAGAGACCCAGTACTTC
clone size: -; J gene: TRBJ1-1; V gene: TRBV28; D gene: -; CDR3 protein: CASGGGANTEAFF; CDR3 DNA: TGTGCCAGCGGCGGGGGCGCGAACACTGAAGCTTTCTTT
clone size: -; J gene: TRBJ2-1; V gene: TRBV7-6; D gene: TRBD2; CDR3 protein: CASSPSGLAGGPYNEQFF; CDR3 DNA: TGTGCCAGCAGCCCCTCAGGGCTAGCGGGAGGGCCCTACAATGAGCAGTTCTTC
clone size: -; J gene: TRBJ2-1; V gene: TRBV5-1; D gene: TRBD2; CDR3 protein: CASSPGLAGWDEQFF; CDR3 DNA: TGCGCCAGCAGCCCGGGACTAGCGGGGTGGGATGAGCAGTTCTTC
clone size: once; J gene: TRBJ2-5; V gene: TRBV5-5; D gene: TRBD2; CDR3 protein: CASSLGLAGETQYF; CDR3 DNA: TGTGCCAGCAGCTTGGGGCTAGCGGGAGAGACCCAGTACTTC
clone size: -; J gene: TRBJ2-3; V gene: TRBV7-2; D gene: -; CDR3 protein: CASSRDGIGDTQYF; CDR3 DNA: TGTGCCAGCAGCCGCGACGGGATAGGGGATACGCAGTATTTT
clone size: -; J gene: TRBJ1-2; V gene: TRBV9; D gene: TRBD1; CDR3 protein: CASSTSGQETYGYTF; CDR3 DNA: TGTGCCAGCAGCACGAGCGGACAGGAAACCTATGGCTACACCTTC
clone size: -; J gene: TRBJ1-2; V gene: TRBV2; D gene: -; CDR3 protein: CASLRAQSNNYGYTF; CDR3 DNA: TGTGCCAGCTTACGAGCGCAGTCGAATAACTATGGCTACACCTTC
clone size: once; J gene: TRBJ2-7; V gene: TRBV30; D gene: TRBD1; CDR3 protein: CAWSNGQGAYEQYF; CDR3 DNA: TGTGCCTGGAGTAATGGACAGGGGGCTTACGAGCAGTACTTC
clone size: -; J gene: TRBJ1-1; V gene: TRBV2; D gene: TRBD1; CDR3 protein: CASSERDRETEAFF; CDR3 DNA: TGTGCCAGCAGTGAAAGGGACAGGGAAACTGAAGCTTTCTTT
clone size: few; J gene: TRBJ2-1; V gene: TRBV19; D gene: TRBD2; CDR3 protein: CASKQREGLYNEQFF; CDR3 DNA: TGTGCCAGTAAGCAGCGGGAGGGCCTATACAATGAGCAGTTCTTC
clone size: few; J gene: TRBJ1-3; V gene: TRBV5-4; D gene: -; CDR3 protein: CASSLAPTASSGNTIYF; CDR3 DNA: TGTGCCAGCAGCTTGGCCCCGACTGCTAGCTCTGGAAACACCATATATTTT
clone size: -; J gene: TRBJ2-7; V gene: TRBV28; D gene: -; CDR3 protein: CASSLPFTAHYEQYF; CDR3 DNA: TGTGCCAGCAGTTTACCCTTTACAGCACACTACGAGCAGTACTTC